What follows are 14 T cell receptor beta chains derived from one specimen sequenced in a study of memory CD4+ T cells and cytomegalovirus serostatus. Single viable CD3+CD4+CD8-CD45RO+ cells were sorted as the memory CD4+ T cells. The data were produced by immunoSEQ multiplex PCR, yet TCRdb's version contains in-frame clones alone and is incomplete. The table records about 92,000 clones, about four fifths of them present only once. The sequenced material came from memory CD4+ T cells from blood. These receptors were obtained from an adult in good health and CMV-seropositive.

This chain uses TRBV28 with TRBJ1-1, with D perhaps TRBD1 (6 bases). Germline CDR1 and CDR2: MDHEN and SYDVKM. CDR3 length: 13 amino acids. The V and J ends lost 6 bases and 1 base respectively, with 9 bases between them. CDR3 DNA: TGTGCCAGCAGGTCGGGACAGAACACTGAAGCTTTCTTT. Translated, it gives CASRSGQNTEAFF.

The genes are TRBV28 and TRBJ1-1; D remains ambiguous. Trimming cost V 2 bases and J 9 bases, with 7 bases left between them. CDR1 MDHEN and CDR2 SYDVKM come from the germline V gene. This CDR3 spans 11 amino acids. The CDR3 nucleotides are TGTGCCAGCAGTTTAGCCCCCCAAGCTTTCTTT. Translating gives CASSLAPQAFF.

This clone was seen a handful of times. The J gene is TRBJ2-7, the V gene TRBV5-6; perhaps TRBD1 as D (5 bases). Trimming took 2 bases from V and 6 from J, leaving 18 bases between them. This CDR3 comprises 15 residues. In germline, CDR1 is SGHDT, CDR2 YYEEEE. CDR3 DNA sequence: TGTGCCAGCAGCTTTGGGGCTAACACCTTTCTCGAGCAGTACTTC. Its translation is CASSFGANTFLEQYF.

V gene TRBV5-4 combines with J gene TRBJ2-1, with unresolved D. The germline V and J ends were trimmed by 2 bases and 0 bases, with 15 bases remaining between them. CDR3 length: 17 amino acids. Germline values: CDR1 SGHNT, CDR2 YYREEE (reference sequence). For the CDR3, the DNA is TGTGCCAGCAGCTTTTTAGTCTCGAGGAGCTCCTACAATGAGCAGTTCTTC. Translated, it gives CASSFLVSRSSYNEQFF.

This clone occurred a few times. This chain joins TRBV6-1 and TRBJ2-7; tentatively, D is TRBD1 (7 bases). Trimming removed 2 bases from V and 2 bases from J, with 10 bases in between. Germline-derived CDR1 and CDR2 are MNHNS and SASEGT. The CDR3 extends over 14 amino acids. CDR3 protein: CASSEQGGPYEQYF. The CDR3 DNA follows: TGTGCCAGCAGTGAACAGGGGGGACCCTACGAGCAGTACTTC.

V and J are TRBV6-1 and TRBJ2-1; 13 nucleotides match TRBD2. CDR1 and CDR2 (germline): MNHNS, SASEGT. The CDR3 is 15 residues long. The trim removed 8 bases at V and 8 bases at J, leaving 9 bases unmatched. This CDR3 is CASSWTSGSRDEQFF. The CDR3 nucleotides read TGTGCCAGCTCCTGGACTAGCGGGAGTAGGGATGAGCAGTTCTTC.

This chain links TRBV6-1 with TRBJ2-7; a possible D gene is TRBD1 (6 bases). The V gene lost 7 bases and the J gene lost 5 bases, with 12 bases spanning the gap. Per the germline V gene, CDR1 is MNHNS and CDR2 is SASEGT. CDR3 length: 12 residues. The chain's CDR3 is CASTQGKHEQYF. CDR3 DNA sequence: TGTGCCAGCACACAGGGCAAGCACGAGCAGTACTTC.

This sequence joins TRBV6-6 and TRBJ2-1; 8 bases line up with TRBD2. Unmatched junction bases numbered 4, after V lost 1 base and J lost 2 bases. The CDR3 is made up of 16 amino acids. CDR1 and CDR2 (germline): MNHNY, SVGAGI (reference sequence). The CDR3 nucleotides read TGTGCCAGCAGTTACTTATCGGGAGGGACCTACAATGAGCAGTTCTTC. Its protein is CASSYLSGGTYNEQFF.

This chain links TRBV4-3 with TRBJ2-7; 9 bases fit TRBD2. This CDR3 has 14 residues. V lost 6 bases and J lost 2; bases outside the gene matches: 5. CDR1 and CDR2 from the germline V gene are LGHNA and YSLEER. CDR3 nucleotides: TGCGCCAGCAGTCGTAAGCGGGAGGCCTACGAGCAGTACTTC. Translating it yields CASSRKREAYEQYF.

V and J are TRBV7-9 and TRBJ2-3; 9 bases agree with TRBD2. CDR3 length: 16 amino acids. V lost 4 bases to trimming and J lost 2 bases; unmatched junction nucleotides: 7. Germline CDR1 and CDR2: SEHNR and FQNEAQ (reference sequence). CDR3 nucleotide sequence: TGTGCCAGCAGCTACACCGGGACTAGCCTCACAGATACGCAGTATTTT. Protein sequence: CASSYTGTSLTDTQYF.

This chain connects TRBV5-8 to TRBJ1-4, with 12 bases aligning to TRBD1. V was clipped by 4 bases and J by 3 bases; unmatched bases: 7. The CDR3 has 17 amino acids. The germline CDR1 and CDR2 sequences are SGHTS and YDEGEE. The CDR3 loop is CASSGDRGRGANEKLFF. Here the CDR3 DNA reads TGTGCCAGCAGCGGGGACAGGGGGCGCGGAGCTAATGAAAAACTGTTTTTT.

The chain links TRBV30 to TRBJ2-7; D possibly corresponds to TRBD2 (6 bases). The CDR3 runs 15 residues. Per the germline V gene, CDR1 is GTSNPN and CDR2 is SVGIG (reference sequence). Trimming cost V 2 bases and J 7 bases, with 21 bases left between them. CDR3 nucleotide sequence: TGTGCCTGGAGTACGGGGGTCGACGGCGTAGGGGAGCAGTACTTC. Translating it yields CAWSTGVDGVGEQYF.

A remark on this clone: At the DNA level, this CDR3 is encoded by other sequences in the same sample as well. The chain carries TRBV18 and TRBJ2-5; D is unresolved. With 2 bases removed from V and 1 base from J, the gap between germline ends came to 5 bases. Germline V gene sequence: CDR1 KGHSH, CDR2 LQKENI. The CDR3 loop spans 13 amino acids. The CDR3 sequence is CASSPGSQETQYF. CDR3 in DNA: TGTGCCAGCTCACCAGGAAGCCAAGAGACCCAGTACTTC.

The DNA for the CDR3 is TGTGCCAGTACCGATTCGGACAGGCCCTACGAGCAGTACTTC. It specifies CASTDSDRPYEQYF. This chain uses TRBV19 with TRBJ2-7; the match to TRBD1 covers 7 bases. CDR1 is LNHDA, CDR2 SQIVND, per germline (reference sequence). V lost 7 bases to trimming and J lost 2 bases; unmatched junction nucleotides: 8. The CDR3 runs to 14 residues. Looking up the rest from reference TRBV19 and TRBJ2-7 gives the full variable domain: DGGITQSPKYLFRKEGQNVTLSCEQNLNHDAMYWYRQDPGQGLRLIYYSQIVNDFQKGDIAEGYSVSREKKESFPLTVTSAQKNPTAFYLCASTDSDRPYEQYFGPGTRLTVT.